The T cell receptor beta chain under discussion was sequenced for a study of T cell responses to AZD1222 COVID-19 vaccine. V was trimmed by 5 bases and J by 0 bases, leaving 11 bases between them. CDR1 is LNHDA, CDR2 SQIVND, per germline (reference sequence). The CDR3 totals 15 residues. Clones were read by immunoSEQ multiplex PCR, and TCRdb kept only the in-frame ones, dropping some. The table includes 110,000 to 150,000 clones, more than 75% detected once. This chain links TRBV19 with TRBJ1-3; D might be TRBD1 (5 bases). Sequenced material: peripheral blood, taken 28 days after the second AZD1222 dose. This clonotype originated in an adult who received the AZD1222 COVID-19 vaccine. The CDR3, as DNA: TGTGCCAGTAGTGACAGACAATCCTCTGGAAACACCATATATTTT. This codes for CASSDRQSSGNTIYF.